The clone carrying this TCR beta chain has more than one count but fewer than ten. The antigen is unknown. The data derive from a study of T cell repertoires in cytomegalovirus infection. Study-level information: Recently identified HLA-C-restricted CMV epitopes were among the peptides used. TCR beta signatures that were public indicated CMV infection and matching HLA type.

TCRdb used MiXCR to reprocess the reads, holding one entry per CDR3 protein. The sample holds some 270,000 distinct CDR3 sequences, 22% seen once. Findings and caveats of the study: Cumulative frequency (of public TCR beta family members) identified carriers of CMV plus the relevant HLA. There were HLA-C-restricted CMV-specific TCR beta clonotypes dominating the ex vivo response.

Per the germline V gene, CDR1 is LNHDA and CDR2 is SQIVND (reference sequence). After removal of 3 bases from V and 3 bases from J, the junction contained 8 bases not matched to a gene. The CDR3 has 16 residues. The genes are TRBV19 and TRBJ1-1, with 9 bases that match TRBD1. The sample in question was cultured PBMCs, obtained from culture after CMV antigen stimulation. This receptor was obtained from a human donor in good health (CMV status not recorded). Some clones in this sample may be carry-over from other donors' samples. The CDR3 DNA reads TGTGCCAGTAGTATTTACACAGGGGGCAAGGACACTGAAGCTTTCTTT. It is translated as CASSIYTGGKDTEAFF.